This T cell receptor beta chain was sequenced for a study of T cell repertoires in cytomegalovirus infection. Study-level information: Signatures in public TCR beta sequences pointed to both CMV infection and matching HLA type.

TCRdb re-called the reads with MiXCR, one entry per CDR3 protein. The sample contains roughly 990,000 distinct CDR3 sequences, roughly 30% of which appear only once. This clonotype has just a few counts. What it binds is not known. The sequenced sample was cultured CD8+ T cells from PBMCs, obtained from culture after CMV antigen stimulation. The clonotype was recovered from a human donor in good health (CMV status not recorded). Some clones in this sample may be carry-over from other donors' samples.

CDR3 protein: CASARGGATEAFF. In DNA, the CDR3 is TGTGCCAGCGCCAGGGGAGGGGCCACTGAAGCTTTCTTT. The rearrangement joins TRBV7-6 to TRBJ1-1, with D possibly matching TRBD1 (6 bases). Germline CDR1 reads SGHVS; CDR2 reads FNYEAQ. There are 13 residues in the CDR3. V shed 8 bases and J shed 4 bases, with 14 bases lying between them.